These 32 T cell receptor beta chains originate from one sample sequenced in a study of T-cell memory formation after mild COVID-19. TCRdb used MiXCR to reprocess the 5' RACE reads, holding one entry per CDR3 protein. The sample holds around 470,000 distinct CDR3 sequences, over 15% seen once. The sample comprised PBMCs or a T cell subset sorted from them (not recorded which). These TCRs come from an adult woman who had mild COVID-19 (a few samples of this study predate the infection). Cell type and time point are not known.

DNA of the CDR3: TGTGCCAGCAGTCGACAGGGTATCGGCTACGAGCAGTACTTC. This codes for CASSRQGIGYEQYF. The V call is TRBV27, the J call TRBJ2-7; 7 bases map to TRBD1. The CDR3 loop spans 14 amino acids. The trim removed 5 bases at V and 3 bases at J, leaving 7 bases unmatched. Germline values: CDR1 MNHEY, CDR2 SMNVEV (reference sequence).

The chain combines TRBV7-2 with TRBJ2-1, with D uncertain. V was clipped by 1 base and J by 0 bases, with 10 bases between them. CDR1 is SGHTA, CDR2 FQGNSA, per germline. The CDR3 totals 16 residues. The CDR3 reads CASSLVFGSSYNEQFF. CDR3 in DNA: TGTGCCAGCAGCTTAGTATTCGGAAGCTCCTACAATGAGCAGTTCTTC.

The rearrangement joins TRBV4-3 to TRBJ2-3; 8 nucleotides line up with TRBD2. Germline V gives CDR1 LGHNA, CDR2 YSLEER. The CDR3 is 17 residues long. Germline trimming cut 1 base from V and 5 bases from J; bases unmatched to any gene: 11. CDR3 sequence reads: CASSQAGVAGIGDTQYF. In DNA form, the CDR3 reads TGCGCCAGCAGCCAAGCGGGAGTAGCGGGAATCGGAGATACGCAGTATTTT.

This clonotype was found a few times. V is TRBV7-3 and J is TRBJ2-7; 7 bases are a match to TRBD2. CDR1 SGHTA and CDR2 FQGTGA come from the germline V gene. The CDR3 runs 15 residues. V trimming: 2 bases; J trimming: 3 bases; junction bases outside the gene matches: 7. In DNA, the CDR3 is TGTGCCAGCAGCTTAGATGGCGGGGAGGGCTACGAGCAGTACTTC. Protein: CASSLDGGEGYEQYF.

CDR3 DNA sequence: TGTGCCAGCAGTTACTCCGGCTTGGCAGGGCCGGGGGAGCAGTACTTC. Protein: CASSYSGLAGPGEQYF. This chain uses TRBV6-5 with TRBJ2-7; D may correspond to TRBD1 or TRBD2 (5 bases each). CDR1 and CDR2 from the germline V gene are MNHEY and SVGAGI. CDR3 length: 16 residues. The V end lost 0 bases, the J end lost 7 bases, and 19 bases lay between the germline ends.

This sequence joins TRBV3-1 and TRBJ1-3, with D unresolved. The CDR3 has 15 residues. CDR1 is LGHDT and CDR2 is YNNKEL in the germline V gene (reference sequence). V gave up 0 bases and J gave up 0 bases, with 6 bases separating them. The CDR3 sequence is CASSQERLSGNTIYF. CDR3 DNA: TGTGCCAGCAGCCAAGAGAGGCTCTCTGGAAACACCATATATTTT.

The rearrangement joins TRBV15 to TRBJ1-2; a possible D gene is TRBD1 (6 bases). The CDR3 runs to 16 residues. The V and J ends lost 7 bases and 2 bases respectively, with 20 bases between them. In germline, CDR1 is LNHNV, CDR2 YYDKDF (reference sequence). CDR3 loop: CATTTSQGWGNYGYTF. DNA of the CDR3: TGTGCCACCACTACTTCACAGGGTTGGGGGAACTATGGCTACACCTTC.

This clonotype has only a few counts. The V and J genes are TRBV4-1 and TRBJ2-7; a possible D gene is TRBD2 (5 bases). Trimming took off 0 bases at V and 1 base at J, with 10 bases between the two ends. CDR1 and CDR2 from the germline V gene are MGHRA and YSYEKL. The CDR3 runs 15 residues. As DNA, the CDR3 is TGCGCCAGCAGCCAAGATTCCGGAGGATCCTACGAGCAGTACTTC. This encodes CASSQDSGGSYEQYF.

The V gene is TRBV6-2 or TRBV6-3, the J gene TRBJ1-1; D perhaps matches TRBD1 (6 bases). Germline loops: CDR1 MNHEY, CDR2 SVGEGT. There are 14 residues in the CDR3. Trimming took off 6 bases at V and 2 bases at J, with 13 bases between the two ends. CDR3 region: CASRPRGGNTEAFF. CDR3 sequence (DNA): TGTGCCAGCAGGCCAAGGGGGGGCAACACTGAAGCTTTCTTT.

This clonotype appeared many times. This chain links TRBV6-4 with TRBJ2-5; 9 bases map to TRBD1. There are 13 residues in the CDR3. Germline V gene data show CDR1 as MRHNA and CDR2 as SNTAGT. V lost 6 bases, J lost 4 bases, and 3 bases stayed unmatched. CDR3 sequence: CASSRQGGETQYF. Here the CDR3 DNA reads TGTGCCAGCAGCCGACAGGGGGGAGAGACCCAGTACTTC.

The CDR3 loop reads CASSSTGTPIPFF. The CDR3 DNA is TGTGCCAGCAGTTCCACCGGGACCCCGATCCCGTTCTTC. V is TRBV6-2 or TRBV6-3 and J is TRBJ2-1; D is tentatively TRBD1 or TRBD2 (5 bases each). The CDR3 runs to 13 residues. V shed 4 bases and J shed 15 bases, with 19 bases lying between them. CDR1 and CDR2 (germline): MNHEY, SVGEGT.

This clonotype has just a few counts. The chain combines TRBV7-9 with TRBJ2-1; no definite D call. Trimming cost V 1 base and J 2 bases, with 9 bases left between them. The CDR3 is made up of 15 amino acids. Germline CDR1 SEHNR, CDR2 FQNEAQ (reference sequence). In nucleotides, the CDR3 is TGTGCCAGCAGCTTAGGGAGTCAGCCCTACAATGAGCAGTTCTTC. Its protein is CASSLGSQPYNEQFF.

This chain connects TRBV7-9 to TRBJ2-7, with 8 bases aligning to TRBD2. With 8 bases clipped from V and 0 bases from J, the junction kept 3 bases outside the gene matches. The length of the CDR3 is 13 residues. Germline CDR1 reads SEHNR; CDR2 reads FQNEAQ (reference sequence). For the CDR3, the DNA is TGTGCCAGCTTAGCGGGGAGCTCCTACGAGCAGTACTTC. As protein: CASLAGSSYEQYF.

This clonotype was observed a handful of times. The chain joins TRBV6-2 or TRBV6-3 to TRBJ2-3; 7 nucleotides match TRBD2. The CDR3 runs to 18 residues. Losses at the gene ends were 0 bases for V and 4 bases for J; bases not matched to a gene: 13. CDR1 is MNHEY, CDR2 SVGEGT, per germline. CDR3: CASSYSSYGRVDADTQYF. The CDR3 DNA is TGTGCCAGCAGTTACTCATCTTATGGGAGGGTGGATGCAGATACGCAGTATTTT.

This chain uses TRBV7-9 with TRBJ1-1; possible D gene TRBD1, 6 bases. With 8 bases removed from V and 0 bases from J, the gap between germline ends came to 16 bases. From germline, CDR1 is SEHNR and CDR2 FQNEAQ (reference sequence). This CDR3 has 15 amino acids. CDR3 sequence: CASCTGLFMNTEAFF. For the CDR3, the DNA is TGTGCCAGCTGCACAGGGTTGTTTATGAACACTGAAGCTTTCTTT.

This clonotype has more than one count but fewer than ten. The chain links TRBV13 to TRBJ1-1; a weak D match, TRBD1 (6 bases). From germline, CDR1 is PRHDT and CDR2 FYEKMQ (reference sequence). The length of the CDR3 is 13 residues. V was clipped by 6 bases and J by 5 bases, with 13 bases between them. The CDR3 here is CASSSRGRTEAFF. CDR3 in DNA: TGTGCCAGCAGTTCCAGGGGTAGGACTGAAGCTTTCTTT.

This clonotype was picked up a small number of times. This rearrangement joins TRBV5-1 to TRBJ2-1; 12 bases are a match to TRBD2. The CDR3 spans 15 residues. Germline assignment: CDR1 SGHRS and CDR2 YFSETQ. Unmatched junction bases numbered 8, after V lost 7 bases and J lost 6 bases. The CDR3 loop reads CASGPTSGSPNEQFF. The CDR3, as DNA: TGCGCCAGCGGACCGACTAGCGGGAGTCCCAATGAGCAGTTCTTC.

This clonotype has more than one count but fewer than ten. The chain has TRBV20-1 and TRBJ2-5; D unresolved. CDR1 is DFQATT, CDR2 SNEGSKA, per germline (reference sequence). The CDR3 is 10 amino acids. V was cut by 5 bases and J by 5 bases, with 6 bases left in between. In DNA, the CDR3 is TGCAGTGCTGCCGCCGAGACCCAGTACTTC. This translates into CSAAAETQYF.

CDR3 residues: CASSSNRREQFF. The CDR3 coding sequence is TGTGCCAGCAGCTCGAACAGGCGTGAGCAGTTCTTC. The chain is built from TRBV7-2 and TRBJ2-1; D possibly corresponds to TRBD1 (5 bases). Germline V lookup: CDR1 SGHTA, CDR2 FQGNSA. This CDR3 has 12 amino acids. V lost 4 bases, J lost 9 bases, and 10 bases lay in between. Combining the CDR3 with reference TRBV7-2 and TRBJ2-1 gives the whole variable domain GAGVSQSPSNKVTEKGKDVELRCDPISGHTALYWYRQSLGQGLEFLIYFQGNSAPDKSGLPSDRFSAERTGGSVSTLTIQRTQQEDSAVYLCASSSNRREQFFGPGTRLTVL.

This chain links TRBV29-1 with TRBJ1-2; D ambiguous. The CDR3 is 13 residues long. Germline V gives CDR1 SQVTM, CDR2 ANQGSEA. Trimming took off 3 bases at V and 3 bases at J, with 11 bases between the two ends. In DNA, the CDR3 is TGCAGCGTTGATCTGCAACCCCACTATGGCTACACCTTC. Translation gives CSVDLQPHYGYTF.

This clonotype has more than one count but fewer than ten. V is TRBV5-1 and J is TRBJ1-1; D is unresolved. There are 14 residues in the CDR3. CDR1 and CDR2 from the germline V gene are SGHRS and YFSETQ. The V gene lost 0 bases and the J gene lost 3 bases, with 9 bases spanning the gap. CDR3 sequence reads: CASSLDELYTEAFF. As DNA, the CDR3 is TGCGCCAGCAGCTTGGACGAGCTGTACACTGAAGCTTTCTTT.

A few counts support this clonotype. The chain is built from TRBV24-1 and TRBJ2-4; D is perhaps TRBD2 (6 bases). Per germline, CDR1 KGHDR and CDR2 SFDVKD. This CDR3 comprises 15 residues. Trimming took 3 bases from V and 0 from J, leaving 8 bases between them. The CDR3 protein is CATSDGLLAKNIQYF. For the CDR3, the DNA is TGTGCCACCAGTGATGGACTACTAGCCAAAAACATTCAGTACTTC.

The chain employs TRBV5-5 and TRBJ2-7; TRBD2 matches at 7 bases. This CDR3 has 16 residues. V was pared by 0 bases and J by 0 bases, with 6 bases of the junction left unmatched. Germline CDR1 and CDR2: SGHKS and YYEKEE (reference sequence). CDR3 residues: CASSLEGLFSSYEQYF. CDR3 bases: TGTGCCAGCAGCTTGGAGGGACTATTCAGCTCCTACGAGCAGTACTTC.

V is TRBV4-3 and J is TRBJ1-2; D is uncertain. V shed 1 base and J shed 2 bases, with 8 bases lying between them. The CDR3 totals 14 residues. CDR1 LGHNA and CDR2 YSLEER come from the germline V gene. CDR3 loop: CASSQGGGNYGYTF. The CDR3 region has the DNA TGCGCCAGCAGCCAAGGTGGAGGGAACTATGGCTACACCTTC.

The chain recombines TRBV14 with TRBJ1-1, with 8 bases identical to TRBD1. Germline lookup yields CDR1 SGHDN and CDR2 FVKESK. This CDR3 contains 19 residues. Losses at the gene ends were 0 bases for V and 1 base for J; bases not matched to a gene: 13. CDR3 residues: CASSQDLSRAGTGNTEAFF. The CDR3, as DNA: TGTGCCAGCAGCCAAGATTTGTCGAGAGCCGGGACAGGGAACACTGAAGCTTTCTTT.

The chain carries TRBV29-1 and TRBJ2-2, with 7 nucleotides matching TRBD2. There are 14 residues in the CDR3. J lost 7 bases, V lost 7 bases, and 12 bases had no gene match. The germline gives CDR1 SQVTM, CDR2 ANQGSEA. The CDR3 sequence is CSASASGTGGELFF. The DNA for the CDR3 is TGCAGCGCTTCGGCGAGCGGGACCGGCGGGGAGCTGTTTTTT.

The table lists this clonotype with a few counts. V is TRBV7-6 and J is TRBJ2-7; D might be TRBD1 (6 bases). V was trimmed by 5 bases and J by 3 bases, leaving 20 bases between them. Germline loops: CDR1 SGHVS, CDR2 FNYEAQ. The CDR3 runs 16 residues. The chain's CDR3 is CASSPKAKTGLYEQYF. The CDR3 coding sequence is TGTGCCAGCAGCCCAAAGGCGAAGACAGGACTCTACGAGCAGTACTTC.

The V gene is TRBV21-1, the J gene TRBJ2-7; no DNA check was done on the table's D call, TRBD1. TRBV21-1 is assigned pseudogene status. CDR3 size: 13 residues. The CDR3 DNA follows: TGTGCCAGCAGCAACGGGGACAGCTACGAGCAGTACTTC. This gives the protein CASSNGDSYEQYF.

The gene calls are TRBV11-3 and TRBJ2-3; D tentatively reads TRBD1 or TRBD2 (5 bases each). Trimming stripped 3 bases from V and 11 bases from J, with 15 bases between. The germline gives CDR1 SGHNT, CDR2 YENEEA. This CDR3 has 13 residues. Written as DNA, the CDR3 is TGTGCCAGCAGCTTGGGTGCCCCGGGGCGGCAGTATTTT. This encodes CASSLGAPGRQYF.

There are a few counts of this clonotype. V usage is TRBV4-3 and J usage is TRBJ2-1; TRBD2 is a possible D gene (7 bases). This CDR3 comprises 15 residues. Looked up from germline, CDR1 is LGHNA and CDR2 is YSLEER. Between the trimmed V and J ends, which lost 4 bases and 16 bases, there was a span of 26 bases. CDR3 in amino acids: CASSPGEGSGLATFF. Written as DNA, the CDR3 is TGCGCCAGCAGCCCAGGGGAGGGGTCGGGGCTAGCGACCTTCTTC.

Ten or more counts support this clonotype. This chain connects TRBV20-1 to TRBJ2-1; 10 positions agree with TRBD1. The V gene's germline CDR1 is DFQATT and CDR2 SNEGSKA (reference sequence). The CDR3 covers 15 residues. After removal of 5 bases from V and 7 bases from J, the junction contained 11 bases not matched to a gene. As DNA, the CDR3 is TGCAGTGCTGCCCAACCGGGACAGGGGAGGAATGAGCAGTTCTTC. Protein: CSAAQPGQGRNEQFF.

This clonotype was counted only a few times. J is TRBJ2-1 and V is TRBV15; D possibly corresponds to TRBD2 (5 bases). The CDR3 contains 11 residues. Looked up from germline, CDR1 is LNHNV and CDR2 is YYDKDF (reference sequence). Trimming shortened V by 6 bases and J by 8 bases, and 8 bases separated the two germline ends. CDR3 sequence: CATRKRDEQFF. CDR3 bases: TGTGCCACCAGGAAGAGGGATGAGCAGTTCTTC. Complete variable domain (other parts from reference TRBV15 and TRBJ2-1): DAMVIQNPRYQVTQFGKPVTLSCSQTLNHNVMYWYQQKSSQAPKLLFHYYDKDFNNEADTPDNFQSRRPNTSFCFLDIRSPGLGDTAMYLCATRKRDEQFFGPGTRLTVL.